This TCR beta chain comes out of a study of technical replicates of blood from several donors. The germline V and J ends were trimmed by 1 base and 4 bases, with 17 bases remaining between them. The CDR3 consists of 16 residues. Germline CDR1 SGHTA, CDR2 FQGNSA. The table came from immunoSEQ multiplex PCR; TCRdb's copy has only in-frame clones and leaves some out. Of about 76,000 clones listed, 90% to 95% were seen once; the top ten hold 0.25%. The origin of this receptor is a human donor in good health. The chain carries TRBV7-2 and TRBJ2-7; TRBD2 might be the D (5 bases). Sequenced: T cells isolated from PBMCs. The CDR3 nucleotides are TGTGCCAGCAGCTTAGGCCCCGAGGGCACGAGGTACGAGCAGTACTTC. It codes for CASSLGPEGTRYEQYF.